This entry lists 17 T cell receptor beta chains sequenced from one sample in a study of T cell responses to AZD1222 COVID-19 vaccine. Only in-frame clones appear in the TCRdb table, and some are missing; sequencing was by immunoSEQ multiplex PCR. Here the sample spans roughly 6,100 clones, 80% to 90% being singletons. The material was peripheral blood, obtained 28 days after the second AZD1222 dose. The source of these receptors is an adult who received the AZD1222 COVID-19 vaccine.

The J gene is TRBJ1-5, the V gene TRBV7-6; TRBD1 aligns across 10 bases. In germline, CDR1 is SGHVS, CDR2 FNYEAQ. CDR3 length: 16 residues. Unmatched junction bases numbered 8, after V lost 5 bases and J lost 4 bases. The CDR3 DNA is TGTGCCAGCAGCCCTAGCGGGACAGGGGCAAATCAGCCCCAGCATTTT. It yields the protein CASSPSGTGANQPQHF.

This chain joins TRBV7-2 and TRBJ2-5, with 10 bases lining up with TRBD2. The CDR3 loop spans 16 amino acids. V trimming: 3 bases; J trimming: 6 bases; junction bases outside the gene matches: 10. The germline CDR1 and CDR2 sequences are SGHTA and FQGNSA. The DNA of the CDR3 is TGTGCCAGCAGCTTGGGGTCAGCGGGAGGGCTCCAGACCCAGTACTTC. Protein: CASSLGSAGGLQTQYF.

The genes are TRBV6-5 and TRBJ1-1; possibly TRBD1 for D (5 bases). The CDR3 consists of 13 residues. Trimming removed 6 bases at V and 9 bases at J, with 17 bases between. CDR1 and CDR2 (germline): MNHEY, SVGAGI. CDR3 nucleotides: TGTGCCAGCAGAGAGTGGGCAGGGTCAAAAGCTTTCTTT. Translated: CASREWAGSKAFF.

The chain employs TRBV5-1 and TRBJ2-5, with 7 bases lining up with TRBD1. The trim removed 4 bases at V and 2 bases at J, leaving 8 bases unmatched. The CDR3 has 15 amino acids. Per germline, CDR1 SGHRS and CDR2 YFSETQ. The CDR3 DNA reads TGCGCCAGCAGCACCCACCCGGGACAGCAAGAGACCCAGTACTTC. Protein: CASSTHPGQQETQYF.

The chain recombines TRBV5-4 with TRBJ2-2; D is undetermined. Germline loops: CDR1 SGHNT, CDR2 YYREEE (reference sequence). CDR3 size: 14 residues. V lost 0 bases to trimming and J lost 4 bases, with 7 bases between them. The chain's CDR3 is CASSLGASTGELFF. The DNA of the CDR3 is TGTGCCAGCAGCTTGGGAGCCTCCACCGGGGAGCTGTTTTTT.

The CDR3: CASGAEGQGSYEQYF. CDR3 coding DNA: TGTGCCAGCGGTGCCGAGGGACAGGGGTCCTACGAGCAGTACTTC. The chain links TRBV2 to TRBJ2-7; TRBD1 agrees at 10 bases. Trimming removed 8 bases from V and 1 base from J; junction bases left unmatched: 8. Germline V gene data show CDR1 as SNHLY and CDR2 as FYNNEI. The CDR3 is 15 residues long.

V gene TRBV30 combines with J gene TRBJ2-4; 8 positions agree with TRBD1. The length of the CDR3 is 14 residues. The J segment lost 8 bases and the V segment lost 0 bases, leaving 6 bases of the junction unmatched. CDR1 and CDR2 (germline): GTSNPN, SVGIG (reference sequence). CDR3: CAWSVQGASDIQYF. The CDR3 DNA reads TGTGCCTGGAGTGTGCAGGGGGCAAGTGACATTCAGTACTTC.

The J gene is TRBJ2-3, the V gene TRBV7-3; possible D gene TRBD1, 5 bases. Germline-derived CDR1 and CDR2 are SGHTA and FQGTGA. Between the trimmed V and J ends, which lost 2 bases and 3 bases, there was a span of 12 bases. This CDR3 has 15 amino acids. The DNA for the CDR3 is TGTGCCAGCAGCTTACAGGGTTCGTCTACAGATACGCAGTATTTT. This translates into CASSLQGSSTDTQYF.

This clone was seen once. The gene calls are TRBV7-9 and TRBJ2-1, with a weak D call TRBD2 (6 bases). The CDR3 contains 15 residues. Between the trimmed V and J ends, which lost 5 bases and 4 bases, there was a span of 15 bases. CDR1 is SEHNR and CDR2 is FQNEAQ in the germline V gene (reference sequence). The DNA of the CDR3 is TGTGCCAGCAGCCTGGGACTGGGGATTTACAATGAGCAGTTCTTC. This gives the protein CASSLGLGIYNEQFF.

This clone was observed a handful of times. The rearrangement joins TRBV19 to TRBJ1-1, with D maybe TRBD1 (6 bases). Germline assignment: CDR1 LNHDA and CDR2 SQIVND (reference sequence). CDR3 size: 13 residues. V lost 9 bases and J 0 bases, leaving 11 bases between the germline ends. The CDR3 sequence is CASYGQMNTEAFF. Here the CDR3 DNA reads TGTGCCAGCTACGGACAGATGAACACTGAAGCTTTCTTT.

The table lists this clone with a count of one. This chain uses TRBV7-6 with TRBJ2-3, with a possible D match to TRBD1 (5 bases). Trimming shortened V by 5 bases and J by 0 bases, and 15 bases separated the two germline ends. This CDR3 region has 16 residues. Per germline, CDR1 SGHVS and CDR2 FNYEAQ. The CDR3 loop reads CASSLSGLTSTDTQYF. CDR3 sequence (DNA): TGTGCCAGCAGCCTCTCAGGGTTAACTAGCACAGATACGCAGTATTTT.

The V and J genes are TRBV7-6 and TRBJ2-5; 10 bases line up with TRBD2. Germline V CDR1 and CDR2: SGHVS, FNYEAQ. The CDR3 extends over 15 amino acids. V trimming: 1 base; J trimming: 5 bases; junction bases outside the gene matches: 4. The chain's CDR3 is CASSLGAGGPETQYF. CDR3 DNA sequence: TGTGCCAGCAGCTTAGGAGCGGGAGGGCCGGAGACCCAGTACTTC.

The chain couples TRBV19 to TRBJ2-1; D gene unclear. The germline gives CDR1 LNHDA, CDR2 SQIVND (reference sequence). Trimming removed 6 bases from V and 9 bases from J, with 15 bases in between. There are 13 residues in the CDR3. CDR3 in DNA: TGTGCCAGTAGGGGCTACCAATCAGGTGAGCAGTTCTTC. This gives the protein CASRGYQSGEQFF.

This clone was picked up a small number of times. This CDR3 reads CASRLGRRREQYGYTF. The CDR3 DNA sequence: TGTGCAAGTCGCTTGGGAAGGAGGAGAGAACAATATGGCTACACCTTC. The rearrangement joins TRBV12-2 to TRBJ1-2. TRBV12-2 is assigned pseudogene status. This CDR3 comprises 16 residues.

In DNA form, the CDR3 reads TGTGCCAGCAGTCAAGCGGGAGGGCGATTTAGCGCCTACAATGAGCAGTTCTTC. Its translation: CASSQAGGRFSAYNEQFF. V and J are TRBV6-2 or TRBV6-3 and TRBJ2-1; 10 positions match TRBD2. CDR3 length: 18 residues. Germline V gives CDR1 MNHEY, CDR2 SVGEGT. After removal of 5 bases from V and 2 bases from J, the junction contained 12 bases not matched to a gene.

This clone came up once. The chain employs TRBV27 and TRBJ2-3, with D possibly TRBD1 on 5 matching bases. The CDR3 contains 17 residues. CDR1 MNHEY and CDR2 SMNVEV come from the germline V gene (reference sequence). The V end lost 0 bases, the J end lost 0 bases, and 13 bases lay between the germline ends. CDR3 DNA: TGTGCCAGCAGTTTATCGTTAAACAGGAGAAGCACAGATACGCAGTATTTT. This encodes CASSLSLNRRSTDTQYF.

This chain connects TRBV2 to TRBJ2-2, with TRBD1 matching 10 bases. This CDR3 region has 16 residues. V shed 6 bases and J 4 bases; nucleotides not matched to a gene: 8. The germline V gene has CDR1 SNHLY and CDR2 FYNNEI. CDR3 protein: CASRPGQGTLTGELFF. CDR3 DNA sequence: TGTGCCAGCAGGCCGGGACAGGGGACCCTCACCGGGGAGCTGTTTTTT.